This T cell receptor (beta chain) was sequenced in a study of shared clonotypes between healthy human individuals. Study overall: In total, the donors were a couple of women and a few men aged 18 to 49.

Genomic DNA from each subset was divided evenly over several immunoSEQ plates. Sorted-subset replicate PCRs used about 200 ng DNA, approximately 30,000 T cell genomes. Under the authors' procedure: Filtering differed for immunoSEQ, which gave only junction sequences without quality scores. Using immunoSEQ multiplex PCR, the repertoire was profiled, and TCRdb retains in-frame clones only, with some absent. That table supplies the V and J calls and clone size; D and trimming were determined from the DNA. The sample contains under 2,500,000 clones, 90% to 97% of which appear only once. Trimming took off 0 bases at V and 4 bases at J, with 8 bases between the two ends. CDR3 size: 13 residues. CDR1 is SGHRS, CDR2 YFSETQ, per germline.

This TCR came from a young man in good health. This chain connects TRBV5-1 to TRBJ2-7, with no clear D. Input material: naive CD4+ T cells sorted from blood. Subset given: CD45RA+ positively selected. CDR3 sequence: CASSLVGEYEQYF. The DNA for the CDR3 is TGCGCCAGCAGCTTGGTAGGTGAATACGAGCAGTACTTC.